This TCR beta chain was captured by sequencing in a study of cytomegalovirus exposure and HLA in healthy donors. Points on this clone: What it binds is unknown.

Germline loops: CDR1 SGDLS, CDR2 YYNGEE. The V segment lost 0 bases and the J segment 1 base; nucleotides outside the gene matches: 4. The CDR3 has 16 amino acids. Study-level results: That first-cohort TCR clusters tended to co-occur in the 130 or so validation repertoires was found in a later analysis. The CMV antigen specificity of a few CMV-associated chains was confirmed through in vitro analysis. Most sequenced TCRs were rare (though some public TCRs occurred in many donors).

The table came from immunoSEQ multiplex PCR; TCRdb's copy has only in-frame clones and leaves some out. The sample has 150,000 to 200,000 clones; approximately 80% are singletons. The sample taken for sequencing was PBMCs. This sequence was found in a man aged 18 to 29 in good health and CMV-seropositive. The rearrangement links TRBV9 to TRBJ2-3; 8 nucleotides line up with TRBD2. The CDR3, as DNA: TGTGCCAGCAGCGTAGTGGCAGCGGGAGGCACAGATACGCAGTATTTT. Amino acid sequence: CASSVVAAGGTDTQYF.